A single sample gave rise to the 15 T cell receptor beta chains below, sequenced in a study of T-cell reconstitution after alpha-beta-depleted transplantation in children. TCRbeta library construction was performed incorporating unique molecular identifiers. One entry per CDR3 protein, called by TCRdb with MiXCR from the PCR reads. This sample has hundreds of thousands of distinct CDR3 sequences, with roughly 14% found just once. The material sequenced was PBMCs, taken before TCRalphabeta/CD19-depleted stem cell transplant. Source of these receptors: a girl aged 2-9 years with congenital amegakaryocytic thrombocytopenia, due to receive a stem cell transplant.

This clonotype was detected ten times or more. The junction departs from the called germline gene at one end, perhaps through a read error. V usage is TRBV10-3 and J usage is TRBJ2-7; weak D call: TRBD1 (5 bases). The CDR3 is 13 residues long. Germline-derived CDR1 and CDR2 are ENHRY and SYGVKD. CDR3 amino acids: CAIASQGSSEQYF. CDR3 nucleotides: TGTGCCATCGCGAGTCAGGGATCCTCCGAGCAGTACTTC.

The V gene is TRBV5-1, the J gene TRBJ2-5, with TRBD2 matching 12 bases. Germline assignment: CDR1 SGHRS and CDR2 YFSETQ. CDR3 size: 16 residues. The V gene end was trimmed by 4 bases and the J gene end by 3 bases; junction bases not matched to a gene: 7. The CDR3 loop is CASSPPTSGRKETQYF. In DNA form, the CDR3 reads TGCGCCAGCAGCCCTCCAACTAGCGGGAGGAAAGAGACCCAGTACTTC.

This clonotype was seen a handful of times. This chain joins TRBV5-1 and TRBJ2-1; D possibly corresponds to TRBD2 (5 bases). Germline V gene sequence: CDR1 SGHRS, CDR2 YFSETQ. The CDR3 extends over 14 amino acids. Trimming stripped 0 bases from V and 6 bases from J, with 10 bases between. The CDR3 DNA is TGCGCCAGCAGCTTGGAGCGGAAAGTCAATGAGCAGTTCTTC. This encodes CASSLERKVNEQFF.

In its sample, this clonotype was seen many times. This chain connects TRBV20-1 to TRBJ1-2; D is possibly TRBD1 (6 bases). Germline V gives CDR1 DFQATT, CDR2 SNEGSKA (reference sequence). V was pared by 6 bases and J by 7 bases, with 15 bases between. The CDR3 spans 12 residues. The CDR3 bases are TGCAGTGCGTTGGAAGGGACATTTGGCTACACCTTC. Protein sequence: CSALEGTFGYTF.

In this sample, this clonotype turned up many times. The DNA for the CDR3 is TGTGCCAGCAGTTCCGGACTAGTTAAGTTGCAGTACTTC. Amino acids: CASSSGLVKLQYF. The genes are TRBV12-3 or TRBV12-4 and TRBJ2-7; 7 nucleotides line up with TRBD2. The CDR3 sequence is 13 residues long. J gave up 9 bases and V 4 bases, and 9 bases lay outside the gene matches.

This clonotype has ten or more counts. The CDR3 nucleotides read TGTGCCAGCAGACCCGGGACAGGGGCCTGGGATGGCTACACCTTC. Residues: CASRPGTGAWDGYTF. V is TRBV18 and J is TRBJ1-2; TRBD1 matches at 10 bases. The CDR3 spans 15 residues. Germline loops: CDR1 KGHSH, CDR2 LQKENI. V shed 8 bases and J 6 bases; nucleotides not matched to a gene: 12.

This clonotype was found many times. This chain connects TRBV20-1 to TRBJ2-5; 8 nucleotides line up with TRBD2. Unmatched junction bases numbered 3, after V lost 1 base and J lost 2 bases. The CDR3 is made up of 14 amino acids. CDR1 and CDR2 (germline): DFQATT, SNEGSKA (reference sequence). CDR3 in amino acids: CSARAGTRQETQYF. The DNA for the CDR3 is TGCAGTGCTAGAGCAGGGACTAGACAAGAGACCCAGTACTTC.

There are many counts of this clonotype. The CDR3 protein is CSAREWGTSGINEQFF. CDR3 bases: TGCAGTGCTAGAGAATGGGGCACTAGCGGGATTAATGAGCAGTTCTTC. V usage is TRBV20-1 and J usage is TRBJ2-1; 10 bases line up with TRBD2. The CDR3 spans 16 residues. Germline lookup yields CDR1 DFQATT and CDR2 SNEGSKA (reference sequence). J gave up 7 bases and V 0 bases, and 9 bases lay outside the gene matches.

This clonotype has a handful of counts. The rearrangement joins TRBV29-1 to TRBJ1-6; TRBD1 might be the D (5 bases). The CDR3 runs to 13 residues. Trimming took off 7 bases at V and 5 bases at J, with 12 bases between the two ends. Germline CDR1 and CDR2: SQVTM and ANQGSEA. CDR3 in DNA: TGCAGCGCCCCCGGGACCGATAATTCACCCCTCCACTTT. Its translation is CSAPGTDNSPLHF.

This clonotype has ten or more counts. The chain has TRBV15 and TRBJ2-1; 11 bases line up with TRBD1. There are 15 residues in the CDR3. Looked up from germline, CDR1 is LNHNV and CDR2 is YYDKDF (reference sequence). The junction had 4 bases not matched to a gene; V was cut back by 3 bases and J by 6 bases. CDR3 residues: CATSSRGQGGNEQFF. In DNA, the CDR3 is TGTGCCACCAGCAGCCGGGGACAGGGGGGCAATGAGCAGTTCTTC.

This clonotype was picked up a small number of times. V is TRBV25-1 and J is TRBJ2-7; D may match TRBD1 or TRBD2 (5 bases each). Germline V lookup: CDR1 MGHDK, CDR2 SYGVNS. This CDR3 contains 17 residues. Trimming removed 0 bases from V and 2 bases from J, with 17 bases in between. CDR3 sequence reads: CASSEYSDSLFAYEQYF. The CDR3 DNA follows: TGTGCCAGCAGTGAATATAGCGACAGCTTATTCGCCTACGAGCAGTACTTC.

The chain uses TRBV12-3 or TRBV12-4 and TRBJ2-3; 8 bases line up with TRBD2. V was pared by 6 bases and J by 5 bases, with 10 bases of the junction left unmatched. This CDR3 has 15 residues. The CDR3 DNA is TGTGCCAGCAGCCTTCAGAGCGGGAGTGAAGATACGCAGTATTTT. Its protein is CASSLQSGSEDTQYF.

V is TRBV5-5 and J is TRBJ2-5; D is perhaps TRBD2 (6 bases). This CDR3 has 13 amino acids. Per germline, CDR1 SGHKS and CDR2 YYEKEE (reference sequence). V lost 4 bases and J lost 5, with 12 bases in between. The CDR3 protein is CASSTGAEETQYF. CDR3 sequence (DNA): TGTGCCAGCAGCACGGGAGCTGAGGAGACCCAGTACTTC.

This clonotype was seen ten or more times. CDR3 coding DNA: TGTGCCAGCAGCCAAGATCCCGGTCAGCCCCAGCATTTT. As protein: CASSQDPGQPQHF. The V gene is TRBV4-2, the J gene TRBJ1-5; D call uncertain. The CDR3 length is 13 residues. Trimming shortened V by 0 bases and J by 6 bases, and 6 bases separated the two germline ends. Per the germline V gene, CDR1 is LGHNA and CDR2 is YNFKEQ.

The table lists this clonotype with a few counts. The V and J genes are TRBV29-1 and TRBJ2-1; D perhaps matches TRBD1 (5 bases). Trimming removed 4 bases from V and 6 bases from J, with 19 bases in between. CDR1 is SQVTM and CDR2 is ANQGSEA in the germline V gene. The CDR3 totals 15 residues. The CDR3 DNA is TGCAGCGTTGTACTTTCGACAGCCCCCTCCAATGAGCAGTTCTTC. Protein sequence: CSVVLSTAPSNEQFF.